These 24 T cell receptor beta chains originate from one sample sequenced in a study of neoadjuvant nivolumab and ipilimumab in lung cancer. Libraries were prepared by immunoSEQ multiplex PCR; TCRdb keeps only in-frame clonotypes and omits some of them. The sample shows 6,500 to 8,500 clones, roughly three quarters of them seen only once. The material was tumor tissue, obtained after neoadjuvant nivolumab, alone or with ipilimumab, at or shortly before surgery. These receptors all come from an adult with non-small cell lung cancer.

The J gene is TRBJ1-1, the V gene TRBV5-1, with 7 bases lining up with TRBD1. The ends lost 0 bases at V and 8 bases at J; junction bases unmatched: 4. This CDR3 is 13 amino acids long. CDR1 is SGHRS, CDR2 YFSETQ, per germline. CDR3 sequence: CASSLVGQTEAFF. CDR3 sequence (DNA): TGCGCCAGCAGCTTGGTGGGACAGACAGAAGCTTTCTTT.

The genes are TRBV27 and TRBJ2-7; perhaps TRBD2 as D (6 bases). Germline values: CDR1 MNHEY, CDR2 SMNVEV (reference sequence). The CDR3 length is 14 residues. The V end lost 5 bases, the J end lost 6 bases, and 17 bases lay between the germline ends. The CDR3 sequence is CASSARLDYGEQYF. The CDR3 DNA sequence: TGTGCCAGCAGTGCCAGACTAGATTATGGCGAGCAGTACTTC.

The genes are TRBV14 and TRBJ2-7; D remains unclear. The germline V gene encodes CDR1 SGHDN and CDR2 FVKESK. V lost 4 bases and J 1 base, leaving 2 bases between the germline ends. This CDR3 region has 11 residues. The CDR3 spells CASSRSYEQYF. The CDR3 DNA reads TGTGCCAGCAGCCGGTCCTACGAGCAGTACTTC.

The chain links TRBV6-1 to TRBJ2-3, with 13 nucleotides matching TRBD2. The length of the CDR3 is 14 residues. The V segment lost 6 bases and the J segment 7 bases; nucleotides outside the gene matches: 4. From germline, CDR1 is MNHNS and CDR2 SASEGT. The CDR3 loop is CASSAGTSGNTQYF. The CDR3 DNA sequence: TGTGCCAGCAGCGCCGGGACTAGCGGGAATACGCAGTATTTT.

The chain joins TRBV6-1 to TRBJ2-7, with D tentatively TRBD1 (6 bases). V lost 4 bases and J lost 5, with 15 bases in between. The CDR3 extends over 14 amino acids. From germline, CDR1 is MNHNS and CDR2 SASEGT. The CDR3 region is CASSARQGTNEQYF. The CDR3 coding sequence is TGTGCCAGCAGTGCCCGGCAGGGGACCAACGAGCAGTACTTC.

V usage is TRBV5-1 and J usage is TRBJ2-7; 9 bases agree with TRBD1. V trimming: 2 bases; J trimming: 6 bases; junction bases outside the gene matches: 6. There are 14 residues in the CDR3. Germline V gives CDR1 SGHRS, CDR2 YFSETQ. The CDR3 DNA reads TGCGCCAGCAGCTTACAGGGGGCACGTAGCGAGCAGTACTTC. Translation: CASSLQGARSEQYF.

The chain recombines TRBV10-3 with TRBJ1-2; 7 nucleotides line up with TRBD1. With 11 bases clipped from V and 4 bases from J, the junction kept 7 bases outside the gene matches. The CDR3 covers 12 residues. Germline assignment: CDR1 ENHRY and CDR2 SYGVKD. CDR3 protein: CAAGGISYGYTF. DNA of the CDR3: TGTGCCGCAGGGGGTATATCCTATGGCTACACCTTC.

This clone was observed a handful of times. The CDR3 is CASSGAVLAGYSYNEQFF. The CDR3 bases are TGTGCCAGCAGTGGGGCGGTACTAGCGGGGTACTCCTACAATGAGCAGTTCTTC. J is TRBJ2-1 and V is TRBV6-1; 10 bases are shared with TRBD2. The V segment lost 4 bases and the J segment 0 bases; nucleotides outside the gene matches: 9. The CDR3 runs to 18 residues. From germline, CDR1 is MNHNS and CDR2 SASEGT.

The chain recombines TRBV15 with TRBJ2-7; 11 nucleotides agree with TRBD2. Per the germline V gene, CDR1 is LNHNV and CDR2 is YYDKDF (reference sequence). The CDR3 covers 14 residues. Trimming removed 5 bases from V and 4 bases from J; junction bases left unmatched: 4. The CDR3 DNA sequence: TGTGCCACCAGCTCTCTAGCGGGGGGATACGAGCAGTACTTC. Its protein product is CATSSLAGGYEQYF.

This clone has more than one count but fewer than ten. The V gene is TRBV11-2, the J gene TRBJ2-1; D not certain. Germline CDR1 reads SGHAT; CDR2 reads FQNNGV. V dropped 2 bases and J dropped 5 bases, with 10 bases sitting between them. The CDR3 totals 14 residues. This chain's CDR3 is CASSLMRTNNEQFF. The CDR3 region has the DNA TGTGCCAGCAGCTTAATGCGGACGAACAATGAGCAGTTCTTC.

The chain is built from TRBV7-9 and TRBJ1-2; D not resolved. V dropped 4 bases and J dropped 10 bases, with 13 bases sitting between them. The CDR3 has 12 amino acids. Germline-derived CDR1 and CDR2 are SEHNR and FQNEAQ (reference sequence). The CDR3: CASSSRRDIYTF. In nucleotides, the CDR3 is TGTGCCAGCAGCTCCAGGCGGGATATCTACACCTTC.

This rearrangement joins TRBV29-1 to TRBJ2-2, with D perhaps matching TRBD1 (5 bases). V lost 6 bases, J lost 1 base, and 9 bases lay in between. The germline gives CDR1 SQVTM, CDR2 ANQGSEA. The length of the CDR3 is 13 residues. The CDR3 loop reads CSVDTGNTGELFF. CDR3 coding DNA: TGCAGCGTAGATACAGGGAACACCGGGGAGCTGTTTTTT.

V gene TRBV27 combines with J gene TRBJ1-3; possibly TRBD1 for D (6 bases). V gave up 4 bases and J gave up 2 bases, with 9 bases separating them. CDR3 size: 14 residues. Germline V gene lookup returns CDR1 MNHEY and CDR2 SMNVEV (reference sequence). The CDR3 DNA reads as TGTGCCAGCAGTTCCCAGGGGCCTGGAAACACCATATATTTT. This codes for CASSSQGPGNTIYF.

The V and J genes are TRBV4-1 and TRBJ2-1; TRBD1 matches 8 bases. The V segment lost 0 bases and the J segment 7 bases; nucleotides outside the gene matches: 5. Germline V gene lookup returns CDR1 MGHRA and CDR2 YSYEKL. CDR3 length equals 15 residues. Written as DNA, the CDR3 is TGCGCCAGCAGCCAAGAAGACAGGGGAGTGAATGAGCAGTTCTTC. It codes for CASSQEDRGVNEQFF.

This clone appeared once. This chain links TRBV2 with TRBJ1-2; the D gene is possibly TRBD1 (5 bases). The CDR3 totals 12 residues. Trimming took off 6 bases at V and 4 bases at J, with 9 bases between the two ends. Germline loops: CDR1 SNHLY, CDR2 FYNNEI. CDR3 loop: CASSDDSYGYTF. The CDR3 nucleotides read TGTGCCAGCAGCGACGACAGCTATGGCTACACCTTC.

The chain combines TRBV7-9 with TRBJ2-6; 11 bases line up with TRBD1. V was pared by 8 bases and J by 2 bases, with 8 bases of the junction left unmatched. The CDR3 is made up of 17 amino acids. Germline CDR1 reads SEHNR; CDR2 reads FQNEAQ (reference sequence). CDR3 residues: CASQLKGQGAGANVLTF. The CDR3 nucleotides are TGTGCCAGCCAGCTTAAGGGACAGGGGGCTGGGGCCAACGTCCTGACTTTC. Variable domain in full (rest from reference TRBV7-9 and TRBJ2-6): DTGVSQNPRHKITKRGQNVTFRCDPISEHNRLYWYRQTLGQGPEFLTYFQNEAQLEKSRLLSDRFSAERPKGSFSTLEIQRTEQGDSAMYLCASQLKGQGAGANVLTFGAGSRLTVL.

The chain recombines TRBV29-1 with TRBJ1-3; weak D call: TRBD1 (6 bases). Trimming cost V 5 bases and J 0 bases, with 11 bases left between them. CDR1 is SQVTM and CDR2 is ANQGSEA in the germline V gene. The CDR3 has 14 residues. CDR3 loop: CSVSRGGSGNTIYF. As DNA, the CDR3 is TGCAGCGTTTCGAGAGGGGGCTCTGGAAACACCATATATTTT.

The gene calls are TRBV5-6 and TRBJ1-1; possibly TRBD1 for D (5 bases). V lost 2 bases to trimming and J lost 11 bases, with 13 bases between them. The CDR3 runs to 12 residues. CDR1 and CDR2 from the germline V gene are SGHDT and YYEEEE. DNA of the CDR3: TGTGCCAGCAGCTTCAGAGAGGGGCTGGCTTTCTTT. It yields the protein CASSFREGLAFF.

This clone turned up a few times. V and J are TRBV5-6 and TRBJ2-5; D not resolved. This CDR3 has 15 amino acids. From germline, CDR1 is SGHDT and CDR2 YYEEEE. Trimming removed 0 bases at V and 2 bases at J, with 11 bases between. CDR3 nucleotides: TGTGCCAGCAGCTTGGGCTTTGCGAAACAAGAGACCCAGTACTTC. This translates into CASSLGFAKQETQYF. The whole variable domain, filled in from reference TRBV5-6 and TRBJ2-5, reads DAGVTQSPTHLIKTRGQQVTLRCSPKSGHDTVSWYQQALGQGPQFIFQYYEEEERQRGNFPDRFSGHQFPNYSSELNVNALLLGDSALYLCASSLGFAKQETQYFGPGTRLLVL.

This chain joins TRBV25-1 and TRBJ2-7, with 8 positions matching TRBD1. The CDR3 sequence is 14 residues long. From germline, CDR1 is MGHDK and CDR2 SYGVNS. The V and J ends lost 4 bases and 5 bases, in that order; junction bases with no gene match: 7. CDR3 sequence: CASSAPETGDEQYF. As DNA, the CDR3 is TGTGCCAGCAGTGCCCCCGAGACAGGGGACGAGCAGTACTTC.

This clone was found a few times. This chain links TRBV9 with TRBJ2-3, with TRBD2 matching over 8 bases. From germline, CDR1 is SGDLS and CDR2 YYNGEE. V dropped 0 bases and J dropped 7; count of bases not matched to a gene: 16. This CDR3 spans 18 amino acids. As DNA, the CDR3 is TGTGCCAGCAGCGTAGCGTGGTCAAGCGGGAGTATGGGAAATACGCAGTATTTT. Its translation: CASSVAWSSGSMGNTQYF.

The chain uses TRBV6-5 and TRBJ2-1, with 7 bases matching TRBD1. V was pared by 2 bases and J by 9 bases, with 7 bases of the junction left unmatched. The CDR3 sequence is 14 residues long. Germline loops: CDR1 MNHEY, CDR2 SVGAGI. This chain's CDR3 is CASSYTGAGREQFF. CDR3 nucleotide sequence: TGTGCCAGCAGTTACACAGGGGCCGGGCGTGAGCAGTTCTTC.

The V call is TRBV4-1, the J call TRBJ2-1; D is possibly TRBD2 (6 bases). Deletions cut 1 base from V and 4 bases from J, with 11 bases between. Germline values: CDR1 MGHRA, CDR2 YSYEKL. The CDR3 contains 15 residues. The CDR3 region is CASSQVEGRYNEQFF. Here the CDR3 DNA reads TGCGCCAGCAGCCAAGTGGAGGGCAGATACAATGAGCAGTTCTTC.

The chain couples TRBV10-2 to TRBJ2-7, with 13 bases aligning to TRBD2. Unmatched junction bases numbered 6, after V lost 6 bases and J lost 4 bases. This CDR3 contains 15 residues. Germline-derived CDR1 and CDR2 are WSHSY and SAAADI. The DNA of the CDR3 is TGCGCCAGCAGGGTTGGACTAGCGGGAGTTTACGAGCAGTACTTC. It is translated as CASRVGLAGVYEQYF.